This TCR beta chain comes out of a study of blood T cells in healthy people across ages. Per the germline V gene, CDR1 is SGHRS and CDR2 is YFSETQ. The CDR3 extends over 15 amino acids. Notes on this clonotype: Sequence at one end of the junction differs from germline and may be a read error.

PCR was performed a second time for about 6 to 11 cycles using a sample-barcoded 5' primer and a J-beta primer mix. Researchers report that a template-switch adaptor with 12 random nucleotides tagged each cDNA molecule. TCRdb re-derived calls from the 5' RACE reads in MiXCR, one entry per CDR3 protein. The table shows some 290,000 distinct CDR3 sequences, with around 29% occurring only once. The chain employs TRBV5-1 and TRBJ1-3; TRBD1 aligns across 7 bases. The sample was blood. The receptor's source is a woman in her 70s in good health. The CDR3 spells CASSHGQESGNTIYF. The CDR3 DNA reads TGCGCCAGCAGCCACGGACAGGAATCTGGAAATACCATATATTTT.